The 2 T cell receptor beta chains presented below share a single source sample, sequenced in a study of spatial heterogeneity in lung cancer (dated by TCRdb to the late 2010s). Receptor amplification or capture employed 5' RACE. Instrument used: NextSeq 500. Starting from the raw public reads, TCRdb applied fastp trimming at Q25, assembled clones with MiXCR and retained in-frame beta chains. Each entry merges the rows of one CDR3 protein and shows their most common DNA and genes. This sample lists about 40,000 distinct CDR3 sequences; about 5.2% were detected once. Of the sample, approximately 24% is held by the ten largest clones. Taken with the paper, the label for time point translates to: sample taken at primary tumor resection. The specimen was PBMCs, collected at surgery. The receptors derive from a female donor with early-stage non-small cell lung cancer.

This clonotype was seen at least ten times. The chain employs TRBV3-1 and TRBJ2-7, with TRBD2 as a possible D gene (6 bases). In germline, CDR1 is LGHDT, CDR2 YNNKEL (reference sequence). The CDR3 totals 15 residues. Between the trimmed V and J ends, which lost 3 bases and 3 bases, there was a span of 15 bases. This CDR3 is CASSHRGMGIYEQYF. The DNA of the CDR3 is TGTGCCAGCAGCCATCGGGGGATGGGAATCTACGAGCAGTACTTC.

This clonotype came up many times. The V and J genes are TRBV20-1 and TRBJ2-5; TRBD2 agrees at 10 bases. Trimming took 5 bases from V and 6 from J; bases not matched to a gene: 9. Germline V gene lookup returns CDR1 DFQATT and CDR2 SNEGSKA (reference sequence). CDR3 length equals 14 residues. CDR3 residues: CSAPSGGGGKTQYF. The CDR3 DNA follows: TGCAGTGCTCCCAGCGGGGGGGGTGGAAAGACCCAGTACTTC.